A single sample gave rise to the 13 T cell receptor beta chains below, sequenced in a study of shared T cell receptors in the human thymus. Repertoires were generated with immunoSEQ multiplex PCR, while TCRdb's copy carries only in-frame clones and drops some. The sample gives approximately 760,000 clones, 80% to 90% of which show up once; around 0.0094% is in the top ten. These data also formed part of another study, on human thymus T cells.

Sequences were obtained from thymocytes. The receptors were sampled from a girl under two years old with a congenital heart defect.

The rearrangement joins TRBV7-6 to TRBJ1-1, with unresolved D. Germline assignment: CDR1 SGHVS and CDR2 FNYEAQ. The CDR3 runs 15 residues. The ends were cut back, 1 base at V and 1 base at J, with 10 bases in the middle. CDR3 region: CASSLVPGSNTEAFF. The CDR3 DNA is TGTGCCAGCAGCTTAGTCCCGGGGTCGAACACTGAAGCTTTCTTT.

The chain carries TRBV28 and TRBJ2-5; 8 bases are a match to TRBD2. The CDR3 contains 18 residues. V trimming: 5 bases; J trimming: 4 bases; junction bases outside the gene matches: 18. Germline V lookup: CDR1 MDHEN, CDR2 SYDVKM. DNA for the CDR3: TGTGCCAGCAGTCCCACGGCGGGTTCGCGGGGGGACGTAGAGACCCAGTACTTC. It encodes CASSPTAGSRGDVETQYF.

This chain uses TRBV19 with TRBJ1-1; maybe TRBD1 (5 bases). The CDR3 has 16 amino acids. Trimming cost V 3 bases and J 6 bases, with 20 bases left between them. Germline CDR1 and CDR2: LNHDA and SQIVND (reference sequence). The CDR3 region has the DNA TGTGCCAGTAGTATTGGAGGGGTCGAGAGTTCGGCTGAAGCTTTCTTT. Its translation: CASSIGGVESSAEAFF.

V and J are TRBV7-9 and TRBJ2-1; D is perhaps TRBD2 (5 bases). V was trimmed by 6 bases and J by 12 bases, leaving 15 bases between them. Germline V lookup: CDR1 SEHNR, CDR2 FQNEAQ (reference sequence). The CDR3 is 12 amino acids. The CDR3 nucleotides read TGTGCCAGCAGTCGGGGTCTTTATGGGCAGTTCTTC. Encoded protein: CASSRGLYGQFF.

The chain carries TRBV30 and TRBJ1-4, with a weak D call TRBD1 (5 bases). This CDR3 region has 20 residues. V shed 3 bases and J shed 3 bases, with 29 bases lying between them. Per germline, CDR1 GTSNPN and CDR2 SVGIG (reference sequence). The DNA for the CDR3 is TGTGCCTGGAGCAGGTTACCCACTAAGGAGGGGTATAAGGCTAATGAAAAACTGTTTTTT. As protein: CAWSRLPTKEGYKANEKLFF. The full variable domain, with the rest looked up from reference TRBV30 and TRBJ1-4, is SQTIHQWPATLVQPVGSPLSLECTVEGTSNPNLYWYRQAAGRGLQLLFYSVGIGQISSEVPQNLSASRPQDRQFILSSKKLLLSDSGFYLCAWSRLPTKEGYKANEKLFFGSGTQLSVL.

As DNA, the CDR3 is TGCGCCAGCAGTCAATCGGGGGGGGTAGGGCAAGAGACCCAGTACTTC. Translating it yields CASSQSGGVGQETQYF. The chain couples TRBV23-1 to TRBJ2-5; 7 nucleotides align to TRBD2. TRBV23-1 is an open reading frame whose function is uncertain. The CDR3 is made up of 16 amino acids. J lost 2 bases, V lost 0 bases, and 6 bases had no gene match.

This sequence joins TRBV7-6 and TRBJ2-1; 7 nucleotides agree with TRBD1. Unmatched junction bases numbered 9, after V lost 5 bases and J lost 8 bases. CDR3 length equals 14 residues. The germline CDR1 and CDR2 sequences are SGHVS and FNYEAQ. CDR3 sequence: CASSGPGQNYEQFF. The CDR3 DNA follows: TGTGCCAGCAGCGGTCCGGGACAGAATTATGAGCAGTTCTTC. The full variable domain, its missing parts supplied by reference TRBV7-6 and TRBJ2-1, is GAGVSQSPRYKVTKRGQDVALRCDPISGHVSLYWYRQALGQGPEFLTYFNYEAQQDKSGLPNDRFSAERPEGSISTLTIQRTEQRDSAMYRCASSGPGQNYEQFFGPGTRLTVL.

The V and J genes are TRBV10-3 and TRBJ2-1, with 11 nucleotides matching TRBD1. V shed 10 bases and J 2 bases; nucleotides not matched to a gene: 16. This CDR3 is built from 18 residues. The V gene's germline CDR1 is ENHRY and CDR2 SYGVKD. The CDR3 spells CATVCGDRGIFAYNEQFF. The CDR3 DNA follows: TGTGCCACCGTCTGTGGGGACAGGGGGATTTTTGCCTACAATGAGCAGTTCTTC.

This sequence joins TRBV28 and TRBJ1-2, with a weak D call TRBD1 (6 bases). Germline CDR1 and CDR2: MDHEN and SYDVKM. The CDR3 consists of 17 residues. The V and J ends lost 2 bases and 4 bases respectively, with 20 bases between them. The CDR3 bases are TGTGCCAGCAGTTTACGACAGGCTCCCATTCCTATCTATGGCTACACCTTC. Amino acids: CASSLRQAPIPIYGYTF.

This clone has more than one count but fewer than ten. The V and J genes are TRBV28 and TRBJ1-5; a possible D gene is TRBD1 (6 bases). The V gene lost 5 bases and the J gene lost 0 bases, with 26 bases spanning the gap. CDR3 length: 20 residues. Germline V gives CDR1 MDHEN, CDR2 SYDVKM. The chain's CDR3 is CASSNPDRLPFPYSNQPQHF. DNA of the CDR3: TGTGCCAGCAGTAACCCGGACAGACTACCGTTTCCTTATAGCAATCAGCCCCAGCATTTT.

This clone was seen more than once but under ten times. This sequence joins TRBV6-5 and TRBJ1-1; maybe TRBD1 (6 bases). The germline V and J ends were trimmed by 6 bases and 1 base, with 9 bases remaining between them. Per the germline V gene, CDR1 is MNHEY and CDR2 is SVGAGI. CDR3 length equals 13 residues. CDR3 DNA sequence: TGTGCCAGCAGCTTGGACAGGAACACTGAAGCTTTCTTT. Amino acid sequence: CASSLDRNTEAFF.

The chain has TRBV7-4 and TRBJ2-3; the D gene is possibly TRBD1 (5 bases). The CDR3 has 16 residues. V dropped 5 bases and J dropped 2 bases, with 17 bases sitting between them. Germline V gives CDR1 SGHVT, CDR2 SQSDAQ. The CDR3 coding sequence is TGTGCCAGCAGCCCGAAGACAGCCTCCTCCACAGATACGCAGTATTTT. This translates into CASSPKTASSTDTQYF.

There are a few counts of this clone. J is TRBJ2-2 and V is TRBV5-4; 14 positions match TRBD2. This CDR3 has 20 amino acids. Germline-derived CDR1 and CDR2 are SGHNT and YYREEE (reference sequence). V gave up 4 bases and J gave up 1 base; unmatched junction bases: 12. The CDR3 protein is CASSPRPGLAGALNTGELFF. The DNA for the CDR3 is TGTGCCAGCAGCCCCAGACCGGGACTAGCGGGGGCCTTGAACACCGGGGAGCTGTTTTTT. Supplemented by reference TRBV5-4 and TRBJ2-2, the full variable domain reads ETGVTQSPTHLIKTRGQQVTLRCSSQSGHNTVSWYQQALGQGPQFIFQYYREEENGRGNFPPRFSGLQFPNYSSELNVNALELDDSALYLCASSPRPGLAGALNTGELFFGEGSRLTVL.